One sample yielded the 3 T cell receptor beta chains listed below, sequenced in a study of blood T cell repertoires in COVID-19. Assay used: immunoSEQ multiplex PCR; TCRdb lists only in-frame clones, some missing. The repertoire includes roughly 150,000 clones, roughly 91% of them detected once, and roughly 1.9% sits in the top ten. Sequencing used peripheral blood. Every receptor here comes from a man aged 50 to 59 who had recovered from COVID-19.

The J gene is TRBJ1-5, the V gene TRBV7-8; no clear D. Germline CDR1 reads SGHVS; CDR2 reads FQNEAQ. This CDR3 has 13 amino acids. V shed 5 bases and J shed 3 bases, with 8 bases lying between them. The CDR3 DNA reads as TGTGCCAGCAGCCTTTCATCCAATCAGCCCCAGCATTTT. Its protein product is CASSLSSNQPQHF.

This chain links TRBV18 with TRBJ1-1; 8 nucleotides agree with TRBD1. The V and J ends lost 2 bases and 2 bases, in that order; junction bases with no gene match: 4. The CDR3 loop spans 15 amino acids. Germline V gene data show CDR1 as KGHSH and CDR2 as LQKENI. The DNA for the CDR3 is TGTGCCAGCTCACCAGGACAGGGAGGCAACACTGAAGCTTTCTTT. This codes for CASSPGQGGNTEAFF.

The rearrangement joins TRBV24-1 to TRBJ2-3, with 10 bases aligning to TRBD1. This CDR3 is built from 16 residues. Trimming removed 3 bases from V and 7 bases from J; junction bases left unmatched: 9. The germline V gene has CDR1 KGHDR and CDR2 SFDVKD. The CDR3 coding sequence is TGTGCCACCAGTGATCAGACAGGGGGCGCGGTGAATACGCAGTATTTT. Residues: CATSDQTGGAVNTQYF.